These 6 T cell receptor beta chains share one sample of origin, sequenced in a study of long-term antiretroviral therapy in people with HIV. The assay used was immunoSEQ (version v3.0), run at survey level. Clones were sequenced by immunoSEQ multiplex PCR, and TCRdb holds only the in-frame ones, with some missing. The sample lists over 30,000 clones, 82% occurring once. The sample here was unsorted PBMCs, taken 0.6 years after starting antiretroviral therapy. The source is a young man with HIV.

The chain combines TRBV7-8 with TRBJ2-7, with D possibly being TRBD1 or TRBD2 (6 bases each). Germline V CDR1 and CDR2: SGHVS, FQNEAQ. The CDR3 length is 14 residues. V gave up 1 base and J gave up 2 bases, with 9 bases separating them. CDR3 loop: CASSLEGGTYEQYF. CDR3 in DNA: TGTGCCAGCAGCTTAGAAGGGGGGACCTACGAGCAGTACTTC.

The chain carries TRBV15 and TRBJ2-1, with D tentatively TRBD2 (7 bases). Trimming left V 0 bases short and J 5 bases short, with 20 bases between. Germline V gives CDR1 LNHNV, CDR2 YYDKDF (reference sequence). CDR3 length: 18 amino acids. In nucleotides, the CDR3 is TGTGCCACCAGCAGAGATATTGCATGGGGGCTAGCGGACAATGAGCAGTTCTTC. This sequence encodes CATSRDIAWGLADNEQFF.

The chain uses TRBV11-2 and TRBJ2-1, with TRBD2 matching over 7 bases. J was trimmed by 4 bases and V by 5 bases; bases with no gene match: 17. The germline V gene has CDR1 SGHAT and CDR2 FQNNGV. This CDR3 has 18 amino acids. CDR3 in amino acids: CASSTLRATSDSYNEQFF. For the CDR3, the DNA is TGTGCCAGCAGCACACTGAGGGCCACTAGCGACTCTTACAATGAGCAGTTCTTC.

The chain has TRBV9 and TRBJ1-5; D gene ambiguous. Per the germline V gene, CDR1 is SGDLS and CDR2 is YYNGEE. CDR3 length: 14 amino acids. The V and J ends lost 0 bases and 7 bases respectively, with 11 bases between them. CDR3 DNA sequence: TGTGCCAGCAGCGTAGGGACGGAGTACCAGCCCCAGCATTTT. Translated, it gives CASSVGTEYQPQHF.

The chain employs TRBV27 and TRBJ1-1; a weak D match, TRBD1 (6 bases). The V gene's germline CDR1 is MNHEY and CDR2 SMNVEV (reference sequence). V lost 6 bases to trimming and J lost 4 bases, with 15 bases between them. The CDR3 sequence is 14 residues long. CDR3 region: CASRRQALGTEAFF. As DNA, the CDR3 is TGTGCCAGCAGACGACAGGCGCTCGGCACTGAAGCTTTCTTT.

The chain has TRBV28 and TRBJ1-2, with TRBD1 identical over 10 bases. CDR3 length: 14 amino acids. Trimming cost V 6 bases and J 8 bases; bases outside gene matches: 9. The germline gives CDR1 MDHEN, CDR2 SYDVKM. DNA for the CDR3: TGTGCCAGCAGGGGCGGGACAGGGGTCATGGGCTACACCTTC. As protein: CASRGGTGVMGYTF.